A selection of T cell receptor beta chains follows, all from one sample in a study of molecular identifiers for immune sequencing clone quantification. TCRdb ran MiXCR on the PCR reads and lists one entry per CDR3 protein. The sample lists some 91,000 distinct CDR3 sequences, approximately 25% occurring once. The source material was naive CD8+ T cells from blood, with Jurkat cell RNA spiked in. Source of these receptors: a human donor in good health. Some libraries in this study had Jurkat cell RNA spiked in. CDR3s include the opening cysteine and the closing phenylalanine or tryptophan. The order of the fields is clone size, J gene, V gene, D gene, CDR3 protein, CDR3 DNA. D genes are given only for firm matches. Size is omitted from some rows. Given values are once, few, many or a class for expanded clones.

>many|TRBJ2-2|TRBV12-3/TRBV12-4|.
CASSRTNTGELFF
TGTGCCAGCAGCCGAACGAACACCGGGGAGCTGTTTTTT
>.|TRBJ2-5|TRBV11-2|.
CASSAPYLGARGEPQYF
TGTGCCAGCAGCGCCCCCTACCTCGGGGCCCGTGGGGAGCCCCAGTACTTC
>many|TRBJ2-1|TRBV28|.
CASSLNDYYNEQFF
TGTGCCAGCAGTCTGAATGACTACTACAATGAGCAGTTCTTC
>many|TRBJ2-3|TRBV11-2|TRBD2
CASSLGWTSADTQYF
TGTGCCAGCAGCTTAGGATGGACTAGCGCAGATACGCAGTATTTT
>many|TRBJ2-7|TRBV30|TRBD1
CAWFGTGPYEQYF
TGTGCCTGGTTCGGGACAGGACCCTACGAGCAGTACTTC
>once|TRBJ2-7|TRBV6-6|.
CASRGYKQYF
TGTGCCAGCAGGGGGTACAAGCAGTACTTC
>few|TRBJ1-6|TRBV19|.
CASRDHRVANNSPLHF
TGTGCCAGTAGGGATCACAGAGTGGCGAATAATTCACCCCTCCACTTT
>.|TRBJ2-1|TRBV9|.
CASSVAAGVYNGQFF
TGTGCCAGCAGCGTAGCAGCAGGCGTCTACAATGGGCAGTTCTTC
>many|TRBJ2-7|TRBV5-1|.
CASSSYYEQYF
TGCGCCAGCAGTTCCTATTACGAGCAGTACTTC
>.|TRBJ1-1|TRBV29-1|.
CSVVGEGTEAFF
TGCAGCGTTGTGGGAGAAGGGACTGAAGCTTTCTTT
>many|TRBJ2-1|TRBV24-1|.
CATRLGDYNEQFF
TGTGCCACCAGGCTTGGCGACTACAATGAGCAGTTCTTC
>many|TRBJ2-3|TRBV6-5|TRBD2
CASSYGTSYEQYF
TGTGCCAGCAGTTACGGGACTAGCTATGAGCAGTATTTT
>many|TRBJ2-2|TRBV7-6|.
CASSLDESGELFF
TGTGCCAGCAGCTTAGACGAATCCGGGGAGCTGTTTTTT
>many|TRBJ2-1|TRBV5-1|.
CASRDSYNEQFF
TGCGCCAGCAGGGACAGTTACAATGAGCAGTTCTTC
>many|TRBJ2-3|TRBV19|.
CASSIVQTDTQYF
TGTGCCAGTAGTATAGTGCAGACAGATACGCAGTATTTT
>many|TRBJ2-3|TRBV13|.
CASSLMVEAGSQDTQYF
TGTGCCAGCAGCTTAATGGTGGAGGCGGGGTCCCAAGATACGCAGTATTTT
>few|TRBJ1-5|TRBV19|.
CATNSGTTNQPQHF
TGTGCCACCAATTCCGGGACAACCAATCAGCCCCAGCATTTT
>many|TRBJ2-2|TRBV9|.
CASSVLSGELFF
TGTGCCAGCAGCGTATTGAGCGGGGAGCTGTTTTTT
>few|TRBJ1-1|TRBV5-1|.
CASSLLDRGNTEAFF
TGCGCCAGCAGCTTGTTGGACAGAGGTAACACTGAAGCTTTCTTT
>many|TRBJ2-3|TRBV4-3|.
CASSQVRDHDFTDTQYF
TGCGCCAGCAGCCAAGTACGGGACCACGATTTCACAGATACGCAGTATTTT